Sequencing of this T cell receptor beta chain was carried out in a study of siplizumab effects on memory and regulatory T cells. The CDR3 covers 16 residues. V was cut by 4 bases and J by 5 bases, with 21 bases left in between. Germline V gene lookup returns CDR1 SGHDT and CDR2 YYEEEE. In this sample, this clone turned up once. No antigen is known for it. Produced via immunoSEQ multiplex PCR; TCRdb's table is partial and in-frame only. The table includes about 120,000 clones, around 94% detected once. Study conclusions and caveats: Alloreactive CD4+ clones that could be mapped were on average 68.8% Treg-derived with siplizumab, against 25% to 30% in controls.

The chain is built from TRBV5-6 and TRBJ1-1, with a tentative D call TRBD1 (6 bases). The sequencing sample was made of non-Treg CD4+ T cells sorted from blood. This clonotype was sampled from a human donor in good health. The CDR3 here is CASSRVIPGGDTEAFF. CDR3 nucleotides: TGTGCCAGCAGCCGTGTCATCCCGGGGGGCGATACTGAAGCTTTCTTT.